The present entry profiles one T cell receptor (beta chain) with its context. In germline, CDR1 is LGHNA, CDR2 YSLEER. With V trimmed by 3 bases and J by 4 bases, 10 bases remained unmatched. The CDR3 spans 16 residues. PCR was performed using 60 Vbeta and 13 Jbeta primers. Sequenced by immunoSEQ multiplex PCR; TCRdb stores in-frame clones only, minus some. The sample has 150,000 to 200,000 clones, roughly 72% seen once. The source of the sample is a study of cytomegalovirus exposure and HLA in healthy donors. This sequence was found in a woman in her 30s in good health and CMV-seropositive. Sequenced sample: PBMCs. The gene calls are TRBV4-3 and TRBJ1-1; 8 positions match TRBD1. The CDR3 spells CASSQYRQGQSTEAFF. DNA for the CDR3: TGCGCCAGCAGCCAGTACCGACAGGGGCAAAGCACTGAAGCTTTCTTT.